Below, one T cell receptor beta chain is given with its context. What it binds is not known. These data come from a study of CXCR3-negative and CXCR3-positive naive CD8 T cells. There are 13 residues in the CDR3. Germline CDR1 reads MNHEY; CDR2 reads SMNVEV (reference sequence). The libraries of TRB cDNA were constructed through 5' RACE using UMI labels. TCRdb re-analyzed the 5' RACE reads; it lists each CDR3 protein once, without DNA. This table lists 50,000 to 65,000 distinct CDR3 sequences. The study, taken as a whole, reports: For memory CD8+ cells diversity was much lower, but both naive subsets had comparably high diversity.

Sequencing was performed on naive CXCR3- CD8+ T cells from blood. Indicated subset: CD45RO-CCR7+CD27+CD95- naive CD8+ T cells lacking CXCR3 (TNR3-). The TCR originated in a human donor in good health. Some clones in this sample may be carry-over from other donors' samples. The J gene is TRBJ2-7, the V gene TRBV27; the D gene TCRdb calls, TRBD2, cannot be checked with no DNA. The CDR3 spells CASTGGGNYEQYF.